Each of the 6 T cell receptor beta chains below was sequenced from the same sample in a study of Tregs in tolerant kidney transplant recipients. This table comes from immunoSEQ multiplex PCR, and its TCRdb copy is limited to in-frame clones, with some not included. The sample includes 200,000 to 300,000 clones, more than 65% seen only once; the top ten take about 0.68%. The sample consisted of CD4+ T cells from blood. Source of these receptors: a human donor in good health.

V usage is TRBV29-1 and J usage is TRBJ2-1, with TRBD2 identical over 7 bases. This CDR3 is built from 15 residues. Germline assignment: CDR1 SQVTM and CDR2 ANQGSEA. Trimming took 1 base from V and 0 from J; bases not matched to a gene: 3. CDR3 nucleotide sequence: TGCAGCGTTGAAGCCCTAGCGGACTCCTACAATGAGCAGTTCTTC. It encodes CSVEALADSYNEQFF.

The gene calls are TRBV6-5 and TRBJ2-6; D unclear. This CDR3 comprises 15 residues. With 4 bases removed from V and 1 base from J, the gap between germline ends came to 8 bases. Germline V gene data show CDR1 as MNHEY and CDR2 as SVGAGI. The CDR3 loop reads CASSSPGSGANVLTF. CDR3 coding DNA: TGTGCCAGCAGTTCTCCCGGGTCTGGGGCCAACGTCCTGACTTTC.

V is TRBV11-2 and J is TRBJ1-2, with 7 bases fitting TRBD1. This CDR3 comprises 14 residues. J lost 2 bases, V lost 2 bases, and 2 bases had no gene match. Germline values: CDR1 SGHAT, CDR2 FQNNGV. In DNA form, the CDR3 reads TGTGCCAGCAGCTTATGGGGACAGAACTATGGCTACACCTTC. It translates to CASSLWGQNYGYTF.

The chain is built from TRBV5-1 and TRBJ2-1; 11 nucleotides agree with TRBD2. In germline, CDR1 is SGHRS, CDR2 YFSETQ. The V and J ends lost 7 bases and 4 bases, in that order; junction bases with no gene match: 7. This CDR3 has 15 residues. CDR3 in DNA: TGCGCCAGCTTTCCCGGGACTAGCGGATACAATGAGCAGTTCTTC. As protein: CASFPGTSGYNEQFF. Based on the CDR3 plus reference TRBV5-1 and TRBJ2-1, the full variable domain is KAGVTQTPRYLIKTRGQQVTLSCSPISGHRSVSWYQQTPGQGLQFLFEYFSETQRNKGNFPGRFSGRQFSNSRSEMNVSTLELGDSALYLCASFPGTSGYNEQFFGPGTRLTVL.

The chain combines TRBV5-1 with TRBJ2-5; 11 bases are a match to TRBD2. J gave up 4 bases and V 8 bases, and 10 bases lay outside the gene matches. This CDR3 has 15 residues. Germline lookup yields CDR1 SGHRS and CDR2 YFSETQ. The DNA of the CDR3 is TGCGCCAGTCTCTATAGCGGGGGGGCGTCAGAGACCCAGTACTTC. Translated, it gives CASLYSGGASETQYF. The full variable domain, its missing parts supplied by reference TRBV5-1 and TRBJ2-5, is KAGVTQTPRYLIKTRGQQVTLSCSPISGHRSVSWYQQTPGQGLQFLFEYFSETQRNKGNFPGRFSGRQFSNSRSEMNVSTLELGDSALYLCASLYSGGASETQYFGPGTRLLVL.

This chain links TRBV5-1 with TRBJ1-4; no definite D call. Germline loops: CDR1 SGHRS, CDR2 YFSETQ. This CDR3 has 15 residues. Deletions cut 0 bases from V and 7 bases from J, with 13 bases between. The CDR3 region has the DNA TGCGCCAGCAGCTTGGAGGGAAGGCGTGGTGAAAAACTGTTTTTT. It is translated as CASSLEGRRGEKLFF.